These 29 T cell receptor beta chains came from one sample sequenced in a study of blood T cells in healthy people across ages (dated by TCRdb to the mid-2010s). Library generation was performed with 5' RACE. The reads were generated on an Illumina HiSeq 2500. The second PCR ran for about 6 to 12 cycles and used a J-beta primer mix along with a sample-barcoded 5' primer. TCRdb trimmed public reads at Q25 via fastp, called clones via MiXCR and kept in-frame beta chains. Here each entry gathers all rows of one CDR3 protein and keeps the most common genes and DNA. Recorded for this sample are 600,000 to 1,000,000 distinct CDR3 sequences; about three fifths of them occurred a single time. The biggest ten clones account for about 20% of the sample. What was sequenced was blood. Receptor source: a young man in good health.

The chain is built from TRBV10-2 and TRBJ2-3, with D hard to call. The length of the CDR3 is 14 residues. The V end was cut by 1 base, the J end by 2 bases, with 7 bases between. In germline, CDR1 is WSHSY, CDR2 SAAADI. The CDR3 protein is CASSEWRITDTQYF. Here the CDR3 DNA reads TGCGCCAGCAGTGAGTGGCGGATCACAGATACGCAGTATTTT.

This chain links TRBV7-9 with TRBJ2-5, with 9 positions matching TRBD2. This CDR3 comprises 15 residues. In germline, CDR1 is SEHNR, CDR2 FQNEAQ (reference sequence). The V gene end was trimmed by 4 bases and the J gene end by 11 bases; junction bases not matched to a gene: 14. The CDR3 loop is CASSSSFLAGFKQYF. The CDR3 nucleotides are TGTGCCAGCAGCTCCTCCTTTCTAGCGGGATTCAAGCAGTACTTC. Complete variable domain (other parts from reference TRBV7-9 and TRBJ2-5): DTGVSQNPRHKITKRGQNVTFRCDPISEHNRLYWYRQTLGQGPEFLTYFQNEAQLEKSRLLSDRFSAERPKGSFSTLEIQRTEQGDSAMYLCASSSSFLAGFKQYFGPGTRLLVL.

This rearrangement joins TRBV21-1 to TRBJ1-5; the table calls TRBD1, which could not be checked here. TRBV21-1 is deemed a pseudogene. This CDR3 region has 17 residues. The CDR3 loop reads CASSKGGGPEGHQPQHF. The CDR3 DNA reads as TGTGCCAGCAGCAAAGGAGGGGGACCGGAGGGCCATCAGCCCCAGCATTTT.

This chain links TRBV3-1 with TRBJ2-2; D gene ambiguous. Between the trimmed V and J ends, which lost 0 bases and 4 bases, there was a span of 6 bases. Germline CDR1 LGHDT, CDR2 YNNKEL (reference sequence). CDR3 size: 14 residues. DNA of the CDR3: TGTGCCAGCAGCCAAGATGTCCGCACCGGGGAGCTGTTTTTT. Amino acid sequence: CASSQDVRTGELFF.

The genes are TRBV11-2 and TRBJ2-5; perhaps TRBD2 as D (6 bases). The CDR3 is made up of 16 amino acids. Germline V lookup: CDR1 SGHAT, CDR2 FQNNGV. Trimming took 6 bases from V and 8 from J, leaving 25 bases between them. Here the CDR3 reads CASRKGNGSPKRTQYF. DNA for the CDR3: TGTGCCAGCAGAAAAGGAAACGGGAGCCCCAAGAGAACCCAGTACTTC.

This clonotype appeared a few times. The chain joins TRBV10-2 to TRBJ2-7; TRBD1 agrees at 7 bases. V was clipped by 7 bases and J by 4 bases; unmatched bases: 7. Germline CDR1 and CDR2: WSHSY and SAAADI. The CDR3 loop spans 13 amino acids. The CDR3 protein is CASKEGARYEQYF. CDR3 coding DNA: TGCGCCAGCAAAGAGGGGGCCCGGTACGAGCAGTACTTC.

This clonotype turned up a few times. For the CDR3, the DNA is TGTGCCGGACAGGGATCCTTCAATTCACCCCTCCACTTT. Translating it yields CAGQGSFNSPLHF. The chain combines TRBV2 with TRBJ1-6; the match to TRBD1 covers 8 bases. V lost 11 bases, J lost 7 bases, and 7 bases stayed unmatched. CDR3 size: 13 residues. Per the germline V gene, CDR1 is SNHLY and CDR2 is FYNNEI.

Only a few counts were recorded for this clonotype. V usage is TRBV4-3 and J usage is TRBJ2-7; D might be TRBD2 (6 bases). V lost 0 bases and J lost 2, with 11 bases in between. Germline CDR1 and CDR2: LGHNA and YSLEER. The CDR3 has 15 amino acids. The CDR3 sequence: CASSQEHSGAYEQYF. The CDR3 DNA sequence: TGCGCCAGCAGCCAAGAGCATTCGGGGGCCTACGAGCAGTACTTC.

There are a few counts of this clonotype. The chain links TRBV7-9 to TRBJ2-5, with TRBD1 as a possible D gene (5 bases). The CDR3 totals 14 residues. Germline CDR1 SEHNR, CDR2 FQNEAQ (reference sequence). Between the trimmed V and J ends, which lost 1 base and 2 bases, there was a span of 8 bases. The CDR3 DNA reads as TGTGCCAGCAGCTTAGGACAGAGACAAGAGACCCAGTACTTC. This translates into CASSLGQRQETQYF.

The chain employs TRBV16 and TRBJ2-7; unclear D gene. Between the trimmed V and J ends, which lost 0 bases and 0 bases, there was a span of 6 bases. This CDR3 contains 14 residues. CDR1 is KGHSY and CDR2 is FQNENV in the germline V gene. CDR3 region: CASSQSAFSYEQYF. In DNA form, the CDR3 reads TGTGCCAGCAGCCAATCTGCTTTCTCCTACGAGCAGTACTTC.

This sequence joins TRBV7-9 and TRBJ2-1; D unresolved. The last part of the DNA fits TRBJ2-7 better; the J call may be wrong. The CDR3 is 14 amino acids. From germline, CDR1 is SEHNR and CDR2 FQNEAQ (reference sequence). The CDR3 spells CASSSMSSYNEQYF. The CDR3 DNA follows: TGTGCCAGCAGCTCTATGAGCTCCTACAATGAGCAGTACTTC.

The chain links TRBV5-1 to TRBJ2-3, with 13 bases fitting TRBD2. Unmatched junction bases numbered 9, after V lost 4 bases and J lost 4 bases. The CDR3 has 17 amino acids. CDR1 and CDR2 from the germline V gene are SGHRS and YFSETQ. The CDR3 is CASSEAGTSGTPDTQYF. Written as DNA, the CDR3 is TGCGCCAGCAGCGAAGCCGGGACTAGCGGGACCCCAGATACGCAGTATTTT.

The chain is built from TRBV6-1 and TRBJ1-1, with 10 nucleotides matching TRBD1. The CDR3 extends over 18 amino acids. The V gene's germline CDR1 is MNHNS and CDR2 SASEGT. V shed 5 bases and J 4 bases; nucleotides not matched to a gene: 16. The CDR3 bases are TGTGCCAGCAGTCGAGAAATACGGGACAGGGGTCGCGGCACTGAAGCTTTCTTT. This sequence encodes CASSREIRDRGRGTEAFF.

The V gene is TRBV6-2 or TRBV6-3, the J gene TRBJ2-7; 8 bases map to TRBD2. The CDR3 spans 16 residues. The germline gives CDR1 MNHEY, CDR2 SVGEGT. V shed 0 bases, J shed 7 bases, and the junction held 11 bases outside the gene matches. The DNA of the CDR3 is TGTGCCAGCAGTTACTCGGCGTCGACTAGCGTGCGGGAGCAGTACTTC. Amino acid sequence: CASSYSASTSVREQYF.

The chain links TRBV7-9 to TRBJ1-4; no clear D. Between the trimmed V and J ends, which lost 5 bases and 5 bases, there was a span of 12 bases. This CDR3 has 14 amino acids. Germline loops: CDR1 SEHNR, CDR2 FQNEAQ (reference sequence). CDR3 nucleotide sequence: TGTGCCAGCAGCCAAGAGTCTTCCAATGAAAAACTGTTTTTT. This gives the protein CASSQESSNEKLFF.

This rearrangement joins TRBV18 to TRBJ2-5, with 7 bases aligning to TRBD1. With the DNA end fitting TRBJ2-7 better, the J assignment may be wrong. There are 11 residues in the CDR3. Germline V CDR1 and CDR2: KGHSH, LQKENI. CDR3: CATATGSEQYF. The CDR3 region has the DNA TGTGCCACCGCGACAGGGTCCGAGCAGTACTTC.

This clonotype was recorded a few times. The V and J genes are TRBV29-1 and TRBJ2-7; 9 bases fit TRBD1. With V trimmed by 4 bases and J by 4 bases, 8 bases remained unmatched. The CDR3 sequence is 14 residues long. Germline CDR1 is SQVTM and CDR2 is ANQGSEA. CDR3 sequence (DNA): TGCAGCGTTGTTACCCGGGACAGGGCTTACGAGCAGTACTTC. Translated: CSVVTRDRAYEQYF.

The V call is TRBV2, the J call TRBJ2-7; D might be TRBD2 (5 bases). Germline V lookup: CDR1 SNHLY, CDR2 FYNNEI. The CDR3 loop spans 19 amino acids. Trimming left V 1 base short and J 7 bases short, with 29 bases between. The CDR3 DNA reads as TGTGCCAGCAGTGAAGTAAAAGGGCAGCTAGGACTGCCGTATAATGAGCAGTACTTC. Translated, it gives CASSEVKGQLGLPYNEQYF.

The chain combines TRBV20-1 with TRBJ2-7; D possibly matches TRBD1 or TRBD2 (5 bases each). Between the trimmed V and J ends, which lost 2 bases and 3 bases, there was a span of 8 bases. This CDR3 is built from 12 residues. Per germline, CDR1 DFQATT and CDR2 SNEGSKA (reference sequence). CDR3 region: CSARRDGYEQYF. The CDR3 DNA follows: TGCAGTGCTAGACGGGACGGCTACGAGCAGTACTTC.

This clonotype occurred a few times. The chain couples TRBV20-1 to TRBJ2-7; TRBD2 agrees at 7 bases. The junction had 20 bases not matched to a gene; V was cut back by 6 bases and J by 9 bases. CDR3 size: 15 residues. The germline gives CDR1 DFQATT, CDR2 SNEGSKA (reference sequence). CDR3 in amino acids: CSARSWLAATGMQYF. The CDR3 DNA reads as TGCAGTGCCCGCAGTTGGCTAGCGGCGACGGGTATGCAGTACTTC.

V usage is TRBV5-1 and J usage is TRBJ1-1; the match to TRBD1 covers 7 bases. V lost 4 bases to trimming and J lost 3 bases; unmatched junction nucleotides: 6. The germline V gene has CDR1 SGHRS and CDR2 YFSETQ. This CDR3 is built from 14 residues. The CDR3 nucleotides read TGCGCCAGCAGCAATCAGGGGGTCTACACTGAAGCTTTCTTT. Its protein is CASSNQGVYTEAFF.

The chain recombines TRBV4-1 with TRBJ2-1, with 10 bases lining up with TRBD2. The end of the DNA aligns better with TRBJ2-7, so the J call may be wrong. This CDR3 has 15 residues. Germline CDR1 and CDR2: MGHRA and YSYEKL. The CDR3 loop is CASSLTSGAYNEQYF. CDR3 DNA sequence: TGCGCCAGCAGCCTTACTAGCGGGGCTTACAATGAGCAGTACTTC.

V gene TRBV30 combines with J gene TRBJ1-1; tentative D call: TRBD1 (5 bases). Germline assignment: CDR1 GTSNPN and CDR2 SVGIG (reference sequence). The CDR3 runs to 13 residues. Trimming stripped 3 bases from V and 0 bases from J, with 8 bases between. The CDR3: CAWRGQMNTEAFF. The CDR3 DNA reads TGTGCCTGGAGGGGGCAGATGAACACTGAAGCTTTCTTT.

The V and J genes are TRBV7-9 and TRBJ2-3; D gene ambiguous. CDR1 is SEHNR, CDR2 FQNEAQ, per germline (reference sequence). V was shortened by 1 base and J by 5 bases, with 13 bases between the two germline ends. The CDR3 consists of 15 residues. The CDR3 loop reads CASSLVAAPGDTQYF. The CDR3 bases are TGTGCCAGCAGCTTAGTTGCGGCGCCGGGAGATACGCAGTATTTT.

This clonotype was seen once. V is TRBV2 and J is TRBJ2-5, with 11 positions matching TRBD2. The DNA end favors TRBJ2-7, so the J call may be wrong. CDR1 and CDR2 (germline): SNHLY, FYNNEI. CDR3 size: 13 residues. The CDR3 reads CASNSGGDYEQYF. In DNA, the CDR3 is TGTGCCAGCAATAGCGGGGGGGACTACGAGCAGTACTTC.

This chain joins TRBV6-6 and TRBJ2-5; 7 bases align to TRBD2. The CDR3 runs 14 residues. Germline V gives CDR1 MNHNY, CDR2 SVGAGI (reference sequence). The J segment lost 2 bases and the V segment lost 2 bases, leaving 2 bases of the junction unmatched. The CDR3 region is CASSYGGGQETQYF. DNA of the CDR3: TGTGCCAGCAGTTACGGGGGGGGACAAGAGACCCAGTACTTC.

This chain uses TRBV4-2 with TRBJ1-5; D is unresolved. Germline V gene sequence: CDR1 LGHNA, CDR2 YNFKEQ. This CDR3 is built from 14 residues. The germline V and J ends were trimmed by 2 bases and 0 bases, with 5 bases remaining between them. The CDR3 spells CASSQSDSNQPQHF. CDR3 DNA: TGTGCCAGCAGCCAAAGCGATAGCAATCAGCCCCAGCATTTT.

This sequence joins TRBV7-9 and TRBJ2-7; perhaps TRBD1 as D (6 bases). Germline CDR1 and CDR2: SEHNR and FQNEAQ (reference sequence). V was shortened by 1 base and J by 4 bases, with 17 bases between the two germline ends. The CDR3 runs to 16 residues. The CDR3 DNA is TGTGCCAGCAGCTTAGGAGATGGGGGCGTTTGGTACGAGCAGTACTTC. Translated: CASSLGDGGVWYEQYF.

This clonotype was detected only a few times. The V call is TRBV30, the J call TRBJ2-6; 7 positions agree with TRBD1. CDR1 is GTSNPN, CDR2 SVGIG, per germline (reference sequence). The CDR3 length is 15 residues. J was trimmed by 8 bases and V by 0 bases; bases with no gene match: 7. CDR3 DNA: TGTGCCTGGAGTGTAGGGGGCACAGGGTCCAACGTCCTGACTTTC. This sequence encodes CAWSVGGTGSNVLTF.